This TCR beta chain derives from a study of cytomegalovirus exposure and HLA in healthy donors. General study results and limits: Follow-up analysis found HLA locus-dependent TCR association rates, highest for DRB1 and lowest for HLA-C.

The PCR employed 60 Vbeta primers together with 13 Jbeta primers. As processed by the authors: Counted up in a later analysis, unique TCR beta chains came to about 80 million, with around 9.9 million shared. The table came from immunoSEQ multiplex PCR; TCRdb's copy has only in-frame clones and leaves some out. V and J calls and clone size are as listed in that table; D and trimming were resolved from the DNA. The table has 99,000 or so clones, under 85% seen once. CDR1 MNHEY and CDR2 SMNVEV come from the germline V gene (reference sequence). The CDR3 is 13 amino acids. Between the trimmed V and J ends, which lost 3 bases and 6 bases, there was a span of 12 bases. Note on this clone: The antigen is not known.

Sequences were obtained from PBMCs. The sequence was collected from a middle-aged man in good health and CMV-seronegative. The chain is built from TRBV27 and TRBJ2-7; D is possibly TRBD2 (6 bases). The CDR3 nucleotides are TGTGCCAGCAGTTTCTGGCGGGAACGCGAGCAGTACTTC. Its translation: CASSFWREREQYF.